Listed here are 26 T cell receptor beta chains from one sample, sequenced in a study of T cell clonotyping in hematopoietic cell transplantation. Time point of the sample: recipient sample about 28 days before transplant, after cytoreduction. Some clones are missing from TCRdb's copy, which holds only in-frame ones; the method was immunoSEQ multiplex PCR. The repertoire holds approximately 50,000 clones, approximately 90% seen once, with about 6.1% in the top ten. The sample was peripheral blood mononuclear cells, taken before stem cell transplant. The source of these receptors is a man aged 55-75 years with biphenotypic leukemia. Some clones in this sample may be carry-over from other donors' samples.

CDR3 protein: CASRAWTDNQPQHF. CDR3 nucleotide sequence: TGTGCCAGCAGGGCTTGGACAGACAATCAGCCCCAGCATTTT. V and J are TRBV6-5 and TRBJ1-5; D is perhaps TRBD1 (6 bases). This CDR3 contains 14 residues. The germline CDR1 and CDR2 sequences are MNHEY and SVGAGI. Trimming left V 6 bases short and J 3 bases short, with 12 bases between.

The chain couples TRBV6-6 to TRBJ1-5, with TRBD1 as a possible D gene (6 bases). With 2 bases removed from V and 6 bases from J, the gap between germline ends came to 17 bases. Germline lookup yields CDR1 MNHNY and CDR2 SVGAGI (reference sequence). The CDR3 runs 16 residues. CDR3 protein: CASSYLQQGRVQPQHF. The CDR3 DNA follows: TGTGCCAGCAGTTACCTACAACAGGGAAGGGTTCAGCCCCAGCATTTT.

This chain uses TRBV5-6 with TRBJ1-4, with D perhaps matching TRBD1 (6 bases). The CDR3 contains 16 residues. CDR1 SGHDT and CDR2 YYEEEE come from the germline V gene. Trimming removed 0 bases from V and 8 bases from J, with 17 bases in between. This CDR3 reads CASSLGGSGGAEKLFF. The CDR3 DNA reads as TGTGCCAGCAGCTTGGGGGGATCCGGGGGCGCGGAAAAACTGTTTTTT. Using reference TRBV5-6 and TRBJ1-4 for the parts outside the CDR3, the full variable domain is DAGVTQSPTHLIKTRGQQVTLRCSPKSGHDTVSWYQQALGQGPQFIFQYYEEEERQRGNFPDRFSGHQFPNYSSELNVNALLLGDSALYLCASSLGGSGGAEKLFFGSGTQLSVL.

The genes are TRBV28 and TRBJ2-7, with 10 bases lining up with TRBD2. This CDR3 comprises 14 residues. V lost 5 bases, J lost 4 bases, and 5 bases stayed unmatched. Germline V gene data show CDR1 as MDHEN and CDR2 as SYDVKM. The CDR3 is CASSPSGSQYEQYF. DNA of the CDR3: TGTGCCAGCAGTCCTAGCGGGAGCCAATACGAGCAGTACTTC. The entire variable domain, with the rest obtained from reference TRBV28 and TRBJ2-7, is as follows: DVKVTQSSRYLVKRTGEKVFLECVQDMDHENMFWYRQDPGLGLRLIYFSYDVKMKEKGDIPEGYSVSREKKERFSLILESASTNQTSMYLCASSPSGSQYEQYFGPGTRLTVT.

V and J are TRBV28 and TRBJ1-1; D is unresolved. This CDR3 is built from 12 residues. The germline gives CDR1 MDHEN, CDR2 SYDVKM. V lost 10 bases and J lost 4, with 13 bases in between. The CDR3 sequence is CAIVTRGTEAFF. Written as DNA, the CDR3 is TGTGCCATCGTAACGCGCGGCACTGAAGCTTTCTTT.

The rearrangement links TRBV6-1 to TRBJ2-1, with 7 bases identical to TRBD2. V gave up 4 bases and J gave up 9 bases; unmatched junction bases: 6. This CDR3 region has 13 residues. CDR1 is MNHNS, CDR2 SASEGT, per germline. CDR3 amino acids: CASSASGIGEQFF. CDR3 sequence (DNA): TGTGCCAGCAGTGCAAGCGGGATAGGTGAGCAGTTCTTC.

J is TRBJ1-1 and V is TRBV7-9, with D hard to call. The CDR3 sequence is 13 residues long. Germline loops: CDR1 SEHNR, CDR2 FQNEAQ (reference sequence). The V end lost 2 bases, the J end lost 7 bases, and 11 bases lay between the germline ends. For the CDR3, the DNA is TGTGCCAGCAGCTTACCCGGTGTGGGTGAAGCTTTCTTT. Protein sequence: CASSLPGVGEAFF.

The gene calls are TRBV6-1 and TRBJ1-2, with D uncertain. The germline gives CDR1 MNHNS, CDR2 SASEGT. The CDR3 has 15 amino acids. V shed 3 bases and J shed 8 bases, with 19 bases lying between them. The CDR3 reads CASSDLTTTWRGYTF. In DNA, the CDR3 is TGTGCCAGCAGTGACTTGACCACAACCTGGAGGGGCTACACCTTC.

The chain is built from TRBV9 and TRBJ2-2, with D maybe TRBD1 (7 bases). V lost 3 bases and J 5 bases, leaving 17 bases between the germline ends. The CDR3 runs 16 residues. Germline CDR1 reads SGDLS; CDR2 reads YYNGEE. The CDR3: CASSGPGGLRTGELFF. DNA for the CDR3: TGTGCCAGCAGCGGACCAGGGGGGTTGAGGACCGGGGAGCTGTTTTTT.

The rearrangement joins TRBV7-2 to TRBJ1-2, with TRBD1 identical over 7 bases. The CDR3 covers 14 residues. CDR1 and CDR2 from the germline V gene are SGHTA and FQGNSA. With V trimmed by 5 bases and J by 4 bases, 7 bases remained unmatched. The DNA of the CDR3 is TGTGCCAGCAGCGCAGCCGGGACAGCCTATGGCTACACCTTC. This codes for CASSAAGTAYGYTF.

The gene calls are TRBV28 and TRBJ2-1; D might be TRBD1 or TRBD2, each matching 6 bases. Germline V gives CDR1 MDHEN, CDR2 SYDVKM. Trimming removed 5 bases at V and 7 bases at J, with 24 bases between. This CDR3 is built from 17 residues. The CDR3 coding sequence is TGTGCCAGCAGTCTGAGTGGGTTGAGGGGGGTGGGGAATGAGCAGTTCTTC. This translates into CASSLSGLRGVGNEQFF.

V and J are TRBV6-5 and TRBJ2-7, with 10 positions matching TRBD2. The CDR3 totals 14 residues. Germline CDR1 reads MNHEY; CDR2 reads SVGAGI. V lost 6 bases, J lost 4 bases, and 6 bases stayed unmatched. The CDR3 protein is CASRKREGRYEQYF. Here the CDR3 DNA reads TGTGCCAGCAGGAAGCGGGAGGGCCGGTACGAGCAGTACTTC.

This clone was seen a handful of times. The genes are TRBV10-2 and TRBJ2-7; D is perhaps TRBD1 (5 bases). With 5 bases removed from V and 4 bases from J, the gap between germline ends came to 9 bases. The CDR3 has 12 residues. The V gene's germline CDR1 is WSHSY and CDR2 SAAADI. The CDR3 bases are TGCGCCAGCAGTCGGAAGGGGTACGAGCAGTACTTC. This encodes CASSRKGYEQYF.

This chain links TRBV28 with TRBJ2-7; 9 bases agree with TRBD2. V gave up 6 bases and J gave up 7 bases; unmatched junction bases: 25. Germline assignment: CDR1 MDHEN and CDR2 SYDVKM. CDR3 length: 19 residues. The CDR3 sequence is CASRGLGTSSFLSLMEQYF. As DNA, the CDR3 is TGTGCCAGCAGGGGCCTCGGGACTAGCTCTTTTTTGAGCTTAATGGAGCAGTACTTC.

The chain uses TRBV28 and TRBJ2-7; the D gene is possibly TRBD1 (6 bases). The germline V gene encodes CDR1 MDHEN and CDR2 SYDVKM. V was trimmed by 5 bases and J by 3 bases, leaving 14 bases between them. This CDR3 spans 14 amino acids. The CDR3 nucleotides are TGTGCCAGCAGTCTAACGACAGGTGACTACGAGCAGTACTTC. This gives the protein CASSLTTGDYEQYF. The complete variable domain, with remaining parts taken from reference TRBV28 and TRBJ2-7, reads DVKVTQSSRYLVKRTGEKVFLECVQDMDHENMFWYRQDPGLGLRLIYFSYDVKMKEKGDIPEGYSVSREKKERFSLILESASTNQTSMYLCASSLTTGDYEQYFGPGTRLTVT.

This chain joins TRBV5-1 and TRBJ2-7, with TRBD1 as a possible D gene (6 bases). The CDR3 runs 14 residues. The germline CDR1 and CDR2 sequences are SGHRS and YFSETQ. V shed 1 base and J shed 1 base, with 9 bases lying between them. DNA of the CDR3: TGCGCCAGCAGCTTGACAGGGTCTTCCTACGAGCAGTACTTC. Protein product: CASSLTGSSYEQYF.

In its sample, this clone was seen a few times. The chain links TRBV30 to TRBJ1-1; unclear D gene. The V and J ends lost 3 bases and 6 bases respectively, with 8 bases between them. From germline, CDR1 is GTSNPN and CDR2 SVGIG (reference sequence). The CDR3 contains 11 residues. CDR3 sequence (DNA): TGTGCCTGGAGACCGGGAGCTGAAGCTTTCTTT. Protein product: CAWRPGAEAFF.

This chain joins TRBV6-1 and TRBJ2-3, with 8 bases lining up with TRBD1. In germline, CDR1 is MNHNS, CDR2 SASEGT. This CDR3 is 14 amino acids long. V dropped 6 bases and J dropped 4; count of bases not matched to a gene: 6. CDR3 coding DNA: TGTGCCAGCAGGAACAGGGGGAAAGCAGATACGCAGTATTTT. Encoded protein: CASRNRGKADTQYF.

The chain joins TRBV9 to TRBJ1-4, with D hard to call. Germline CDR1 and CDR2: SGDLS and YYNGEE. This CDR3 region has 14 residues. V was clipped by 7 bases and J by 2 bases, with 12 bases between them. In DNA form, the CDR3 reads TGTGCCAGCGCCACAAACCCTACTAATGAAAAACTGTTTTTT. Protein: CASATNPTNEKLFF.

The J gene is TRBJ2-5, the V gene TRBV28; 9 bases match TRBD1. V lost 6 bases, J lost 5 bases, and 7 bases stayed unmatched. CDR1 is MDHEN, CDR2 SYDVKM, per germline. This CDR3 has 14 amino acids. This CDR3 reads CASSRGQGEETQYF. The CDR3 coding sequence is TGTGCCAGCAGCAGGGGACAGGGTGAGGAGACCCAGTACTTC.

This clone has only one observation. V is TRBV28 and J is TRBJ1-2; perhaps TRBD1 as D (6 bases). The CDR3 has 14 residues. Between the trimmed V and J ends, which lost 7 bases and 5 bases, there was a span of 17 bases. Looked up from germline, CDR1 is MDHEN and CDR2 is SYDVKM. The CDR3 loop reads CASTLTGLGYGYTF. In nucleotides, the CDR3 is TGTGCCAGCACCCTGACAGGTCTGGGGTATGGCTACACCTTC.

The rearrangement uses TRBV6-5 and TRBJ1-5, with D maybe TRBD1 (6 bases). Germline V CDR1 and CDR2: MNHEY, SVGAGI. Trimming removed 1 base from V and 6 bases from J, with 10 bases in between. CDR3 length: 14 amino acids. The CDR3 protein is CASSYFQGSQPQHF. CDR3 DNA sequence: TGTGCCAGCAGTTACTTTCAGGGGAGTCAGCCCCAGCATTTT.

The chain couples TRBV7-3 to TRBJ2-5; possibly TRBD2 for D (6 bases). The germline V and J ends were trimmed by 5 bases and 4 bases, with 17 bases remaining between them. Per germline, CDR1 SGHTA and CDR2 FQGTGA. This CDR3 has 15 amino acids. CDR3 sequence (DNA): TGTGCCAGCAGCCAGACTAGTGGGAACGGAGAGACCCAGTACTTC. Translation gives CASSQTSGNGETQYF.

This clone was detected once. The chain's CDR3 is CASSPDRGVYGYTF. In DNA form, the CDR3 reads TGTGCCAGCAGCCCCGACAGGGGAGTCTATGGCTACACCTTC. The rearrangement uses TRBV5-6 and TRBJ1-2; the match to TRBD1 covers 8 bases. CDR1 and CDR2 (germline): SGHDT, YYEEEE. J lost 4 bases, V lost 4 bases, and 6 bases had no gene match. This CDR3 has 14 amino acids.

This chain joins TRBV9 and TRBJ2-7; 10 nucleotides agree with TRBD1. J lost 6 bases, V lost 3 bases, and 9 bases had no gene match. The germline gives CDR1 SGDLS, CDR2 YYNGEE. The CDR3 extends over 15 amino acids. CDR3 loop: CASSAGGDRGSEQYF. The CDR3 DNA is TGTGCCAGCAGCGCGGGAGGGGACAGGGGTTCCGAGCAGTACTTC. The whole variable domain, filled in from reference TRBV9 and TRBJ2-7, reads DSGVTQTPKHLITATGQRVTLRCSPRSGDLSVYWYQQSLDQGLQFLIQYYNGEERAKGNILERFSAQQFPDLHSELNLSSLELGDSALYFCASSAGGDRGSEQYFGPGTRLTVT.

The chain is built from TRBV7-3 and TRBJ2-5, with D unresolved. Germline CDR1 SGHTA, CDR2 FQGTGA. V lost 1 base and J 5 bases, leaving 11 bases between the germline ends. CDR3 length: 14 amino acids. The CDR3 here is CASSLSGPFETQYF. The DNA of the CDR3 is TGTGCCAGCAGCTTAAGCGGCCCGTTCGAGACCCAGTACTTC.